This record concerns one T cell receptor (beta chain) sequence. The data are from a study of shared clonotypes between healthy human individuals. Sequencing used immunoSEQ multiplex PCR; TCRdb keeps in-frame clones, though not all of them. The table lists about 2.3 million clones, around 93% of them singletons. The CDR3 consists of 12 residues. The germline V gene has CDR1 MDHEN and CDR2 SYDVKM. Trimming took 5 bases from V and 5 from J; bases not matched to a gene: 1. The chain has TRBV28 and TRBJ1-1; TRBD1 agrees at 8 bases. The specimen sequenced was naive CD4+ T cells from PBMCs. Subset in this sample: CD45RA+ positively selected. The TCR originated in a man aged 18 to 29 in good health. Some clones in this sample may be carry-over from other donors' samples. CDR3 in amino acids: CASSRQGTEAFF. Here the CDR3 DNA reads TGTGCCAGCAGTCGACAGGGGACTGAAGCTTTCTTT. The full variable domain, in which reference TRBV28 and TRBJ1-1 provide the parts outside the CDR3, is DVKVTQSSRYLVKRTGEKVFLECVQDMDHENMFWYRQDPGLGLRLIYFSYDVKMKEKGDIPEGYSVSREKKERFSLILESASTNQTSMYLCASSRQGTEAFFGQGTRLTVV.